This T cell receptor (beta chain) was captured by sequencing in a study of T cells after yellow fever vaccination. Study results and caveats: Overlap between CD4 and CD8 compartments was detected for a small share of clonotypes.

Germline CDR1 is SGHRS and CDR2 is YFSETQ. There are 14 residues in the CDR3. V was shortened by 4 bases and J by 0 bases, with 10 bases between the two germline ends. TCRdb re-derived calls from the 5' RACE reads in MiXCR, one entry per CDR3 protein. Of under 700,000 distinct CDR3 sequences listed, roughly a sixth are singletons. Remarks on this clonotype: The antigen is not known.

This receptor was taken from a man younger than 30 who received the YFV17D yellow fever vaccine. The V and J genes are TRBV5-1 and TRBJ2-5; D possibly uses TRBD1 or TRBD2 (5 bases each). The material sequenced was PBMCs, taken 5 days after the first yellow fever vaccination. CDR3 DNA sequence: TGCGCCAGCAGCGGGGGACCGAACCAAGAGACCCAGTACTTC. Translated: CASSGGPNQETQYF.